Each of the 31 T cell receptor beta chains below was sequenced from the same sample in a study of cytomegalovirus exposure and HLA in healthy donors. Primers: 60 Vbeta forward and 13 Jbeta reverse. Some clones are missing from TCRdb's copy, which holds only in-frame ones; the method was immunoSEQ multiplex PCR. The table lists about 160,000 clones, approximately 80% of them singletons. The source material was PBMCs. The receptors here all came from a middle-aged man in good health and CMV-seronegative.

The CDR3 coding sequence is TGCGCCAGCAGCCCCTCCCCGGGACAGGGGAAGTACGAGCAGTACTTC. Protein: CASSPSPGQGKYEQYF. The chain employs TRBV4-1 and TRBJ2-7, with TRBD1 identical over 10 bases. Germline V gene lookup returns CDR1 MGHRA and CDR2 YSYEKL. CDR3 length: 16 amino acids. The V and J ends lost 4 bases and 4 bases, in that order; junction bases with no gene match: 10.

The chain is built from TRBV11-2 and TRBJ2-7, with 9 bases that match TRBD1. The length of the CDR3 is 15 residues. Trimming at V came to 4 bases and at J to 2 bases, leaving 6 bases not matched to a gene. Germline V CDR1 and CDR2: SGHAT, FQNNGV. The CDR3 sequence: CASSWNRDRAYEQYF. CDR3 DNA sequence: TGTGCCAGCAGCTGGAATCGGGACAGGGCCTACGAGCAGTACTTC. Looking up the rest from reference TRBV11-2 and TRBJ2-7 gives the full variable domain: EAGVAQSPRYKIIEKRQSVAFWCNPISGHATLYWYQQILGQGPKLLIQFQNNGVVDDSQLPKDRFSAERLKGVDSTLKIQPAKLEDSAVYLCASSWNRDRAYEQYFGPGTRLTVT.

The chain uses TRBV27 and TRBJ1-6; 8 bases agree with TRBD1. V lost 5 bases, J lost 7 bases, and 4 bases stayed unmatched. The CDR3 loop spans 14 amino acids. CDR1 is MNHEY, CDR2 SMNVEV, per germline (reference sequence). Here the CDR3 DNA reads TGTGCCAGCAGTCCCCACAGGGGGAATTCACCCCTCCACTTT. Amino acids: CASSPHRGNSPLHF.

This clone has a handful of counts. V and J are TRBV19 and TRBJ1-6; D gene uncertain. Trimming stripped 3 bases from V and 7 bases from J, with 13 bases between. In germline, CDR1 is LNHDA, CDR2 SQIVND (reference sequence). This CDR3 has 15 residues. The CDR3 coding sequence is TGTGCCAGTAGTATCGGAGGATCAGGCAATTCACCCCTCCACTTT. This sequence encodes CASSIGGSGNSPLHF.

A few counts support this clone. The V gene is TRBV29-1, the J gene TRBJ2-7; D perhaps matches TRBD2 (6 bases). Trimming removed 7 bases from V and 0 bases from J, with 16 bases in between. Germline lookup yields CDR1 SQVTM and CDR2 ANQGSEA. The CDR3 covers 14 residues. The CDR3 DNA is TGCAGCGCCGAAGACGGGGGAAGCTCCTACGAGCAGTACTTC. This encodes CSAEDGGSSYEQYF.

This clone came up once. The genes are TRBV11-2 and TRBJ2-3, with D possibly TRBD2 on 7 matching bases. The CDR3 is made up of 17 amino acids. The V and J ends lost 5 bases and 2 bases respectively, with 20 bases between them. The germline V gene has CDR1 SGHAT and CDR2 FQNNGV. The CDR3 sequence is CASSRVDRGANTDTQYF. CDR3 DNA: TGTGCCAGCAGCCGAGTTGATCGGGGGGCAAACACAGATACGCAGTATTTT. The whole variable domain, filled in from reference TRBV11-2 and TRBJ2-3, reads EAGVAQSPRYKIIEKRQSVAFWCNPISGHATLYWYQQILGQGPKLLIQFQNNGVVDDSQLPKDRFSAERLKGVDSTLKIQPAKLEDSAVYLCASSRVDRGANTDTQYFGPGTRLTVL.

The chain links TRBV30 to TRBJ2-3; 9 nucleotides agree with TRBD2. Germline V gene sequence: CDR1 GTSNPN, CDR2 SVGIG (reference sequence). The CDR3 covers 13 residues. The trim removed 3 bases at V and 3 bases at J, leaving 1 base unmatched. The CDR3 region has the DNA TGTGCCTGGAGAAGCGGGGGGACAGATACGCAGTATTTT. Translation: CAWRSGGTDTQYF.

The rearrangement links TRBV21-1 to TRBJ2-1; the table gives TRBD1 as D, unverified against the DNA. TRBV21-1 counts as a pseudogene. The CDR3 has 19 amino acids. CDR3: CASSKEGRGPPRHYNEQFF. The CDR3, as DNA: TGTGCCAGCAGCAAAGAGGGCAGGGGCCCGCCCCGGCACTACAATGAGCAGTTCTTC.

The chain links TRBV28 to TRBJ1-2; D is perhaps TRBD1 (6 bases). CDR1 is MDHEN and CDR2 is SYDVKM in the germline V gene. The CDR3 is 10 residues long. The V end lost 10 bases, the J end lost 5 bases, and 8 bases lay between the germline ends. The CDR3 spells CATGQYGYTF. CDR3 sequence (DNA): TGTGCCACAGGACAGTATGGCTACACCTTC.

The chain carries TRBV7-2 and TRBJ2-6, with 8 nucleotides matching TRBD1. Germline loops: CDR1 SGHTA, CDR2 FQGNSA. The CDR3 contains 18 residues. With 2 bases clipped from V and 2 bases from J, the junction kept 8 bases outside the gene matches. The DNA for the CDR3 is TGTGCCAGCAGCTTATTCACGGCAGGGGGCACTGGGGCCAACGTCCTGACTTTC. It translates to CASSLFTAGGTGANVLTF.

V is TRBV5-1 and J is TRBJ1-2; 9 positions match TRBD1. Trimming cost V 5 bases and J 3 bases; bases outside gene matches: 8. Germline assignment: CDR1 SGHRS and CDR2 YFSETQ. The CDR3 spans 15 residues. The CDR3 region is CASSITGGADYGYTF. CDR3 DNA sequence: TGCGCCAGCAGTATAACAGGGGGCGCGGACTATGGCTACACCTTC.

This clone was found once. The gene calls are TRBV2 and TRBJ2-7, with a tentative D call TRBD1 (5 bases). Germline V gene data show CDR1 as SNHLY and CDR2 as FYNNEI. Trimming took 6 bases from V and 9 from J, leaving 18 bases between them. This CDR3 is built from 13 residues. This CDR3 reads CASRGQGIVAQYF. The CDR3 bases are TGTGCCAGCAGAGGGCAGGGTATTGTCGCGCAGTACTTC.

V usage is TRBV29-1 and J usage is TRBJ1-6, with D perhaps matching TRBD1 (6 bases). The CDR3 is made up of 14 amino acids. The V end lost 7 bases, the J end lost 5 bases, and 15 bases lay between the germline ends. Germline V CDR1 and CDR2: SQVTM, ANQGSEA. CDR3 protein: CSAKTGQNNSPLHF. Written as DNA, the CDR3 is TGCAGCGCAAAAACCGGACAGAATAATTCACCCCTCCACTTT.

This clone was seen only once. V gene TRBV6-5 combines with J gene TRBJ1-2; D unresolved. CDR1 is MNHEY and CDR2 is SVGAGI in the germline V gene. Trimming removed 0 bases at V and 4 bases at J, with 15 bases between. The CDR3 consists of 16 residues. The CDR3 coding sequence is TGTGCCAGCAGTTACTCCGTGACCGCCACGGGCTATGGCTACACCTTC. Its protein product is CASSYSVTATGYGYTF.

J is TRBJ1-5 and V is TRBV7-2, with TRBD1 matching over 7 bases. The junction had 3 bases not matched to a gene; V was cut back by 5 bases and J by 5 bases. Per germline, CDR1 SGHTA and CDR2 FQGNSA. CDR3 length: 13 residues. CDR3 protein: CASSPDRDQPQHF. In nucleotides, the CDR3 is TGTGCCAGCAGCCCAGACAGGGATCAGCCCCAGCATTTT.

V gene TRBV29-1 combines with J gene TRBJ2-5; no firm D call. V was pared by 0 bases and J by 5 bases, with 16 bases between. The CDR3 contains 15 residues. CDR1 is SQVTM, CDR2 ANQGSEA, per germline. The CDR3 DNA follows: TGCAGCGTTGAAGATCCCCTACCACCTTTGGAGACCCAGTACTTC. Amino acids: CSVEDPLPPLETQYF.

The chain combines TRBV7-9 with TRBJ2-1, with D perhaps matching TRBD1 (5 bases). The germline V gene encodes CDR1 SEHNR and CDR2 FQNEAQ (reference sequence). V was trimmed by 5 bases and J by 2 bases, leaving 16 bases between them. The CDR3 contains 16 residues. The CDR3 loop is CASSPQEIPPYNEQFF. CDR3 in DNA: TGTGCCAGCAGCCCACAGGAGATCCCCCCCTACAATGAGCAGTTCTTC.

This chain connects TRBV2 to TRBJ2-3, with 11 bases aligning to TRBD2. The junction had 10 bases not matched to a gene; V was cut back by 6 bases and J by 5 bases. The CDR3 is 16 amino acids. The germline V gene encodes CDR1 SNHLY and CDR2 FYNNEI. This CDR3 reads CASRNLAGGSGDTQYF. CDR3 bases: TGTGCCAGCAGGAATCTAGCGGGGGGCTCTGGAGATACGCAGTATTTT.

V is TRBV9 and J is TRBJ2-3; 8 nucleotides match TRBD2. The CDR3 is 15 amino acids. CDR1 and CDR2 from the germline V gene are SGDLS and YYNGEE. The trim removed 0 bases at V and 4 bases at J, leaving 4 bases unmatched. For the CDR3, the DNA is TGTGCCAGCAGCGTAGAGGGGACTAGATCAGATACGCAGTATTTT. This translates into CASSVEGTRSDTQYF.

The V call is TRBV27, the J call TRBJ1-4; 11 positions match TRBD1. With 7 bases clipped from V and 6 bases from J, the junction kept 10 bases outside the gene matches. The CDR3 runs 16 residues. Germline lookup yields CDR1 MNHEY and CDR2 SMNVEV (reference sequence). The CDR3 DNA reads TGTGCCAGCACCATGGGGACAGGGGGAAGTTATGAAAAACTGTTTTTT. Translating it yields CASTMGTGGSYEKLFF.

Here the CDR3 DNA reads TGTGCCAGCAGCTTTACGGGACACCTAAACTCCTACGAGCAGTACTTC. Its translation: CASSFTGHLNSYEQYF. The gene calls are TRBV5-5 and TRBJ2-7, with D perhaps TRBD1 (6 bases). Trimming shortened V by 2 bases and J by 0 bases, and 15 bases separated the two germline ends. CDR3 length: 16 residues. CDR1 SGHKS and CDR2 YYEKEE come from the germline V gene (reference sequence).

This clone appeared a single time. The genes are TRBV6-5 and TRBJ1-2, with D uncertain. The CDR3 extends over 12 amino acids. The germline gives CDR1 MNHEY, CDR2 SVGAGI. V was cut by 6 bases and J by 8 bases, with 13 bases left in between. The CDR3 coding sequence is TGTGCCAGCAGAACCCCGACGGGAGGCTACACCTTC. This translates into CASRTPTGGYTF.

This clone was picked up a small number of times. The J gene is TRBJ2-2, the V gene TRBV6-5, with a tentative D call TRBD1 (5 bases). Germline V gives CDR1 MNHEY, CDR2 SVGAGI. CDR3 length: 15 residues. The germline V and J ends were trimmed by 0 bases and 3 bases, with 8 bases remaining between them. The chain's CDR3 is CASSYSTDYTGELFF. For the CDR3, the DNA is TGTGCCAGCAGTTACTCGACAGATTACACCGGGGAGCTGTTTTTT.

Worth noting for this clone: The sample carries other DNA sequences with the same CDR3. This chain uses TRBV29-1 with TRBJ2-3, with TRBD1 matching 10 bases. After removal of 6 bases from V and 4 bases from J, the junction contained 7 bases not matched to a gene. Germline CDR1 and CDR2: SQVTM and ANQGSEA. This CDR3 region has 14 residues. The CDR3 here is CSVSGQGVSDTQYF. The DNA of the CDR3 is TGCAGCGTGAGTGGACAGGGGGTGTCAGATACGCAGTATTTT.

J is TRBJ1-4 and V is TRBV23-1; D uncertain. TRBV23-1 counts as an open reading frame of uncertain function. The length of the CDR3 is 19 residues. V lost 0 bases, J lost 5 bases, and 22 bases lay in between. As DNA, the CDR3 is TGCGCCAGCAGTCAATCGAACTCGATTGTGAAGCTCTTAAATGAAAAACTGTTTTTT. Translation: CASSQSNSIVKLLNEKLFF.

The chain uses TRBV7-9 and TRBJ2-3; D might be TRBD1 (6 bases). In germline, CDR1 is SEHNR, CDR2 FQNEAQ (reference sequence). CDR3 length: 15 residues. Trimming stripped 4 bases from V and 2 bases from J, with 13 bases between. The CDR3 DNA reads TGTGCCAGCAGCTCTGGGGGCAGCTTCACAGATACGCAGTATTTT. Protein: CASSSGGSFTDTQYF.

V is TRBV21-1 and J is TRBJ1-2; the listed D gene, TRBD1, was not tested against the DNA. TRBV21-1 is flagged as a pseudogene. This CDR3 spans 17 amino acids. CDR3 sequence: CASTMPGHFQGPYGYTF. The CDR3 region has the DNA TGTGCCAGCACCATGCCGGGACATTTTCAAGGGCCTTATGGCTACACCTTC.

CDR3 sequence reads: CAISEATGSGNTIYF. The DNA of the CDR3 is TGTGCCATCAGTGAGGCGACAGGCTCTGGAAACACCATATATTTT. The chain joins TRBV10-3 to TRBJ1-3, with D possibly matching TRBD1 (6 bases). V was clipped by 2 bases and J by 0 bases, with 8 bases between them. The CDR3 is made up of 15 amino acids. The germline V gene encodes CDR1 ENHRY and CDR2 SYGVKD.

This clone was detected only a few times. The V call is TRBV19, the J call TRBJ2-3; 11 nucleotides align to TRBD2. CDR1 is LNHDA and CDR2 is SQIVND in the germline V gene (reference sequence). The CDR3 spans 16 residues. V lost 3 bases, J lost 2 bases, and 4 bases stayed unmatched. The CDR3 here is CASSIWTSGFTDTQYF. The CDR3 nucleotides read TGTGCCAGTAGTATCTGGACTAGCGGGTTCACAGATACGCAGTATTTT.

The CDR3 sequence: CAISQDRGHEQYF. In nucleotides, the CDR3 is TGTGCCATCAGCCAGGACAGGGGCCACGAGCAGTACTTC. This chain uses TRBV10-3 with TRBJ2-7, with 9 positions matching TRBD1. V lost 6 bases to trimming and J lost 5 bases; unmatched junction nucleotides: 5. The CDR3 runs to 13 residues. Germline loops: CDR1 ENHRY, CDR2 SYGVKD.

The CDR3 bases are TGTGCCAGCACACGCTCGGGACAGGGAACTGTTAACACTGAAGCTTTCTTT. Translated, it gives CASTRSGQGTVNTEAFF. The chain uses TRBV27 and TRBJ1-1, with TRBD1 identical over 9 bases. With 7 bases clipped from V and 2 bases from J, the junction kept 14 bases outside the gene matches. The V gene's germline CDR1 is MNHEY and CDR2 SMNVEV (reference sequence). The CDR3 runs 17 residues.